This T cell receptor beta chain originates from a study of control samples from healthy donors and cancer patients. Libraries were prepared by immunoSEQ multiplex PCR; TCRdb keeps only in-frame clonotypes and omits some of them. The sample consists of about 160,000 clones, 95% to 96% of them appearing once. V was cut by 6 bases and J by 0 bases, with 12 bases left in between. Germline loops: CDR1 LNHNV, CDR2 YYDKDF (reference sequence). This CDR3 region has 15 residues. Sequenced: blood. The chain employs TRBV15 and TRBJ1-5; D gene ambiguous. The source of this sequence is a woman in her 30s in good health. This CDR3 reads CATSTGIYSNQPQHF. CDR3 bases: TGTGCCACCAGTACGGGAATTTATAGCAATCAGCCCCAGCATTTT.